What follows are 9 T cell receptor beta chains derived from one specimen sequenced in a study of blood T cell repertoires in COVID-19. Sequencing was performed with immunoSEQ multiplex PCR; in TCRdb, only in-frame clones are kept and a portion is missing. In the table there are 45,000 to 60,000 clones, approximately 80% of which are singletons. Sample: peripheral blood. All receptors come from a human donor with active or convalescent COVID-19. The donor label of this sample is uncertain.

The chain employs TRBV4-1 and TRBJ1-4, with no clear D. V was pared by 1 base and J by 2 bases, with 5 bases between. The CDR3 loop spans 14 amino acids. Germline V gene lookup returns CDR1 MGHRA and CDR2 YSYEKL. The CDR3 nucleotides read TGCGCCAGCAGCCAAGTCGTCACTAATGAAAAACTGTTTTTT. Its translation: CASSQVVTNEKLFF.

The CDR3 here is CAWSVKGNQPQHF. The CDR3 DNA follows: TGTGCCTGGAGTGTAAAGGGGAATCAGCCCCAGCATTTT. The rearrangement links TRBV30 to TRBJ1-5; possible D gene TRBD1, 5 bases. Between the trimmed V and J ends, which lost 0 bases and 4 bases, there was a span of 7 bases. CDR3 length equals 13 residues. CDR1 GTSNPN and CDR2 SVGIG come from the germline V gene (reference sequence).

This chain links TRBV7-2 with TRBJ2-4; TRBD2 aligns across 7 bases. With V trimmed by 1 base and J by 9 bases, 3 bases remained unmatched. The length of the CDR3 is 13 residues. Germline CDR1 SGHTA, CDR2 FQGNSA. The CDR3 DNA follows: TGTGCCAGCAGCTTAGACGGGGGGAGCATTCAGTACTTC. Its translation: CASSLDGGSIQYF.

This chain connects TRBV9 to TRBJ2-7; D is possibly TRBD2 (6 bases). The V gene's germline CDR1 is SGDLS and CDR2 YYNGEE. This CDR3 has 14 amino acids. Trimming took off 8 bases at V and 3 bases at J, with 18 bases between the two ends. The CDR3 DNA sequence: TGTGCCAGTCCGGGACCCCGGAGGGACTACGAGCAGTACTTC. As protein: CASPGPRRDYEQYF.

V usage is TRBV5-1 and J usage is TRBJ2-7; TRBD1 aligns across 9 bases. V lost 4 bases and J lost 2; bases outside the gene matches: 7. Per the germline V gene, CDR1 is SGHRS and CDR2 is YFSETQ. This CDR3 comprises 15 residues. The DNA for the CDR3 is TGCGCCAGCAGCCGGGATGGGACAGGGACCTACGAGCAGTACTTC. Protein: CASSRDGTGTYEQYF. Full variable domain (rest looked up from reference TRBV5-1 and TRBJ2-7): KAGVTQTPRYLIKTRGQQVTLSCSPISGHRSVSWYQQTPGQGLQFLFEYFSETQRNKGNFPGRFSGRQFSNSRSEMNVSTLELGDSALYLCASSRDGTGTYEQYFGPGTRLTVT.

The V gene is TRBV20-1, the J gene TRBJ1-2; tentative D call: TRBD1 (6 bases). Trimming took 3 bases from V and 3 from J, leaving 17 bases between them. CDR3 length: 15 amino acids. Germline V gene sequence: CDR1 DFQATT, CDR2 SNEGSKA (reference sequence). CDR3 coding DNA: TGCAGTGCTAGTCCACAGGGATTAGTTCACTATGGCTACACCTTC. Protein sequence: CSASPQGLVHYGYTF.

The rearrangement uses TRBV6-5 and TRBJ1-1, with D perhaps matching TRBD1 (5 bases). V was trimmed by 6 bases and J by 0 bases, leaving 8 bases between them. The germline gives CDR1 MNHEY, CDR2 SVGAGI. The CDR3 has 13 residues. As DNA, the CDR3 is TGTGCCAGCAGCCCGACAGTGAACACTGAAGCTTTCTTT. The encoded protein is CASSPTVNTEAFF.

The chain uses TRBV18 and TRBJ1-1; perhaps TRBD1 as D (5 bases). The V and J ends lost 3 bases and 0 bases respectively, with 20 bases between them. CDR1 and CDR2 from the germline V gene are KGHSH and LQKENI. CDR3 length: 18 amino acids. The CDR3 nucleotides are TGTGCCAGCTCACCCCTCCCCCCTGGGCGGGGGATGAACACTGAAGCTTTCTTT. This encodes CASSPLPPGRGMNTEAFF. The full variable domain, its missing parts supplied by reference TRBV18 and TRBJ1-1, is NAGVMQNPRHLVRRRGQEARLRCSPMKGHSHVYWYRQLPEEGLKFMVYLQKENIIDESGMPKERFSAEFPKEGPSILRIQQVVRGDSAAYFCASSPLPPGRGMNTEAFFGQGTRLTVV.

V and J are TRBV27 and TRBJ2-5; TRBD1 matches at 9 bases. The CDR3 loop spans 16 amino acids. CDR1 is MNHEY, CDR2 SMNVEV, per germline (reference sequence). V lost 0 bases to trimming and J lost 5 bases; unmatched junction nucleotides: 7. The CDR3 DNA sequence: TGTGCCAGCAGTTTATCCCCGGGACAGGGTTGGGAGACCCAGTACTTC. The encoded protein is CASSLSPGQGWETQYF.